These 11 T cell receptor beta chains were all obtained from the same sample, sequenced in a study of CD8+ T cells in alopecia areata. Extraction of RNA preceded its reverse transcription into cDNA, which served as the sequencing template. Method: immunoSEQ multiplex PCR; TCRdb's copy keeps in-frame clones and lacks some. Seen here are some 130,000 clones, roughly 61% observed once, and the top ten hold about 4.9%. Sequences were derived from CD4+ T cells sorted from blood, sampled at week 0. The receptors stem from a human donor with alopecia areata.

The rearrangement uses TRBV2 and TRBJ1-6; TRBD1 matches at 8 bases. The CDR3 has 13 residues. Germline CDR1 is SNHLY and CDR2 is FYNNEI. V was pared by 9 bases and J by 10 bases, with 8 bases of the junction left unmatched. The CDR3 bases are TGTGCCAGTTCGGGACAGGAGATCTCACCCCTCCACTTT. It yields the protein CASSGQEISPLHF.

CDR3 in amino acids: CSVDRTPTDTQYF. Written as DNA, the CDR3 is TGCAGCGTTGATCGCACCCCCACAGATACGCAGTATTTT. The chain links TRBV29-1 to TRBJ2-3; D remains ambiguous. V shed 3 bases and J shed 2 bases, with 9 bases lying between them. The CDR3 covers 13 residues. The germline CDR1 and CDR2 sequences are SQVTM and ANQGSEA.

The chain recombines TRBV29-1 with TRBJ1-2, with TRBD1 matching over 9 bases. The CDR3 covers 13 residues. Germline CDR1 is SQVTM and CDR2 is ANQGSEA. V trimming: 6 bases; J trimming: 7 bases; junction bases outside the gene matches: 9. The CDR3 loop is CSVLGQGRVGYTF. As DNA, the CDR3 is TGCAGCGTCCTGGGACAGGGACGGGTTGGCTACACCTTC. Full variable domain (remainder filled in from reference TRBV29-1 and TRBJ1-2): SAVISQKPSRDICQRGTSLTIQCQVDSQVTMMFWYRQQPGQSLTLIATANQGSEATYESGFVIDKFPISRPNLTFSTLTVSNMSPEDSSIYLCSVLGQGRVGYTFGSGTRLTVV.

The rearrangement joins TRBV27 to TRBJ2-1, with 8 bases lining up with TRBD2. Germline V gives CDR1 MNHEY, CDR2 SMNVEV (reference sequence). V lost 1 base to trimming and J lost 6 bases; unmatched junction nucleotides: 2. The CDR3 covers 14 residues. The CDR3 nucleotides read TGTGCCAGCAGTTTATACCGGGGGGGCAATGAGCAGTTCTTC. Its protein product is CASSLYRGGNEQFF.

The rearrangement uses TRBV2 and TRBJ1-5; weak D call: TRBD1 (5 bases). V was trimmed by 6 bases and J by 0 bases, leaving 18 bases between them. Per germline, CDR1 SNHLY and CDR2 FYNNEI. CDR3 size: 17 residues. CDR3 sequence (DNA): TGTGCCAGCAGCGAAAGTTCGACAGTTTATAGCAATCAGCCCCAGCATTTT. Its translation: CASSESSTVYSNQPQHF.

This clone has only a few counts. The genes are TRBV5-1 and TRBJ2-3; the match to TRBD1 covers 8 bases. This CDR3 has 15 amino acids. The trim removed 3 bases at V and 0 bases at J, leaving 3 bases unmatched. Per the germline V gene, CDR1 is SGHRS and CDR2 is YFSETQ. This chain's CDR3 is CASSSRDRSTDTQYF. CDR3 bases: TGCGCCAGCAGCTCTAGGGACAGGAGCACAGATACGCAGTATTTT. The full variable domain, rest sourced from reference TRBV5-1 and TRBJ2-3, is KAGVTQTPRYLIKTRGQQVTLSCSPISGHRSVSWYQQTPGQGLQFLFEYFSETQRNKGNFPGRFSGRQFSNSRSEMNVSTLELGDSALYLCASSSRDRSTDTQYFGPGTRLTVL.

The rearrangement links TRBV2 to TRBJ2-2; no reliable D call. In germline, CDR1 is SNHLY, CDR2 FYNNEI. The V and J ends lost 8 bases and 0 bases respectively, with 10 bases between them. CDR3 length equals 14 residues. In nucleotides, the CDR3 is TGTGCCAGCGGGCGAAACGCGAACACCGGGGAGCTGTTTTTT. Amino acid sequence: CASGRNANTGELFF.

The chain links TRBV5-6 to TRBJ1-2; 9 nucleotides match TRBD1. The CDR3 runs to 15 residues. Germline V gives CDR1 SGHDT, CDR2 YYEEEE. With V trimmed by 0 bases and J by 4 bases, 4 bases remained unmatched. The CDR3: CASSLVQGAIYGYTF. CDR3 nucleotides: TGTGCCAGCAGCTTGGTACAGGGGGCCATCTATGGCTACACCTTC.

The J gene is TRBJ2-3, the V gene TRBV27; 7 bases are a match to TRBD1. Germline V gene data show CDR1 as MNHEY and CDR2 as SMNVEV (reference sequence). This CDR3 spans 17 amino acids. The V and J ends lost 4 bases and 0 bases, in that order; junction bases with no gene match: 10. DNA for the CDR3: TGTGCCAGCAGTTCTCAAACAGGGGTGACTAGCACAGATACGCAGTATTTT. This sequence encodes CASSSQTGVTSTDTQYF.

The gene calls are TRBV2 and TRBJ2-5, with 9 nucleotides matching TRBD2. The J call is uncertain, as TRBJ2-7 better fits the DNA end. There are 14 residues in the CDR3. Germline loops: CDR1 SNHLY, CDR2 FYNNEI. This chain's CDR3 is CASRSSGDSYEQYF. The CDR3 DNA follows: TGTGCCAGCAGATCTAGCGGGGACTCCTACGAGCAGTACTTC.

The V gene is TRBV29-1, the J gene TRBJ1-1; D possibly corresponds to TRBD1 (6 bases). This CDR3 region has 12 residues. Germline CDR1 is SQVTM and CDR2 is ANQGSEA. Trimming cost V 5 bases and J 3 bases, with 10 bases left between them. CDR3 protein: CSVLQGHTEAFF. The DNA of the CDR3 is TGCAGCGTTTTACAGGGACACACTGAAGCTTTCTTT.